This TCR beta chain was documented in a study of identical twins. This CDR3 comprises 15 residues. V lost 3 bases and J lost 4, with 12 bases in between. Germline V CDR1 and CDR2: KGHDR, SFDVKD. TCRdb processed the 5' RACE reads anew with MiXCR; each CDR3 protein has one entry. This table holds 550,000 to 800,000 distinct CDR3 sequences, under 8.5% found once. This sample also appeared in a second study, on yellow fever vaccine responses in identical twins.

The V and J genes are TRBV24-1 and TRBJ2-1; the D is unclear. This clonotype was obtained from a woman aged 18-29 years in good health. Sequencing was carried out using PBMCs. The CDR3: CATSDTATPYNEQFF. The DNA of the CDR3 is TGTGCCACCAGTGATACGGCAACTCCGTACAATGAGCAGTTCTTC.